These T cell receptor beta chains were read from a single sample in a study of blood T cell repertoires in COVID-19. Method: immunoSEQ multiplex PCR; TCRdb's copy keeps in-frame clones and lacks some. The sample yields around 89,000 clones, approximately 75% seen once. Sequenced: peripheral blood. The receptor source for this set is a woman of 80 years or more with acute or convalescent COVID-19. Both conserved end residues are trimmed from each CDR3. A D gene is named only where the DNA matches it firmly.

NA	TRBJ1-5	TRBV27	ASRTGHSNQPQH
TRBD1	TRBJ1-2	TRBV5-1	ASSPGGRDYYGYT
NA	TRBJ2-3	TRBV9	ASSPPGLDTQY
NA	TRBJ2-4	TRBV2	ASRVTSGTTLAKNIQY
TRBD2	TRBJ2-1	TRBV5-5	ASSRTSTGYNEQF
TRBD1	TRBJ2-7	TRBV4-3	ASADGTGSSYEQY
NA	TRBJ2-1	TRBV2	ASSADRYEQF
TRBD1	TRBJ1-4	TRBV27	ASSLRQGREKLF
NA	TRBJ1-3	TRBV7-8	ASSNQTGTLSGNTIY
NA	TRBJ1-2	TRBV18	ASSRLDSYYGYT
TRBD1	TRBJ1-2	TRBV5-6	ASSPGQGARGYT
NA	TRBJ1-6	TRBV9	ASSVTAYNSPLH
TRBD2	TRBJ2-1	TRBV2	ASRPGGGAYNEQF
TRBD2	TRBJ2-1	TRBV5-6	ASSLAVLAGLNEQF
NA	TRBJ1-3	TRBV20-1	SARDADTIY
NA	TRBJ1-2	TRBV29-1	SVNGADYGYT
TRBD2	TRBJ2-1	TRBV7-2	ASSTARFRGDPYNEQF
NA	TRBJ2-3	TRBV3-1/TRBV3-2	ASSQGSWAGDHDTQY
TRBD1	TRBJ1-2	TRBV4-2	ASSQRDRANYGYT
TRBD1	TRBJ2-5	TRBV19	ASSATGTGEETQY
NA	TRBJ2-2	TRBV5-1	ASSPTQRYLNTGELF
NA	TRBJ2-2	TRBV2	ASRPGLSGELF
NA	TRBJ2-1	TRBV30	AWSDGRNNEQF
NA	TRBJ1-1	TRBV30	ASSRRDVNTEAF
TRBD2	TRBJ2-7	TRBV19	ACWPWGGTGREQY
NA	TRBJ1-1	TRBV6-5	ASSTGPLEAF
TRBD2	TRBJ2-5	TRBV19	ASSTTSGGRPETQY
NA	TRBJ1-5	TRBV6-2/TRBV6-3	ASSQGSRNQPQH
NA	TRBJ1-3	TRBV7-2	ASSFWAGNTIY
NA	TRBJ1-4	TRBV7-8	ASSSTREGRVLF
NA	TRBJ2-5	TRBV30	AWSVRRVQETQY
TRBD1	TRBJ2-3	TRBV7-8	ASSLLQGAVGDTQY
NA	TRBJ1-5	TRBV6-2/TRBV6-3	ASSGAGALGNQPQH
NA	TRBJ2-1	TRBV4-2	ASSQDSRVSSYNEQF
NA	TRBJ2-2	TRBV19	ASRARGLDTGELF
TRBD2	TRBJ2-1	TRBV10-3	AISDNSGGANEQF
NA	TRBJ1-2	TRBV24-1	ATSSGQNYGYT
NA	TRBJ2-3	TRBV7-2	ASSLLQGRADTQY
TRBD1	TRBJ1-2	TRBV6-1	ASSPGQGDGYT
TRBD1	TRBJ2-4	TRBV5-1	ASSSSGGRNIQY
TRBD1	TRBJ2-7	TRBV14	ASSHRDYRTGAYEQY
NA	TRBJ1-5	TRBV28	ASSFGQSNQPQH
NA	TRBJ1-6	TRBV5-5	ASSVVVLSPLH
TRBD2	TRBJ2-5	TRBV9	ASSPGLAGGGQETQY
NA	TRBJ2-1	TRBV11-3	ASSLGRGYEQF
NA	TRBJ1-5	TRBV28	ASIRPGVGNQPQH
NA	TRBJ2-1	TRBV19	ASSIQGGLYNEQF
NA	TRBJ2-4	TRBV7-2	ASSNTPGQDKNIQY
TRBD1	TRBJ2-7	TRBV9	ASSLGDRYYEQY
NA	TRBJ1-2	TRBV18	ASSPPSSGYGYT
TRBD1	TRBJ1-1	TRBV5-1	ASSLGQGENTEAF
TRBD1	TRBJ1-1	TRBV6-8	ASSYRRQDRGHTEAF
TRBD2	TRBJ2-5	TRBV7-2	ASSLGQSGGPQETQY
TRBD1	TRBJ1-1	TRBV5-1	ASSFGQGETEAF
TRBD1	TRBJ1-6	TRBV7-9	ASSSTGDSPLH
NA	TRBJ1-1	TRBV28	ASTKSGLSATSF
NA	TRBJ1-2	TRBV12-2	ASRQNSYSYYGYT
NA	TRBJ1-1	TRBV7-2	ASSPLQGYTEAF
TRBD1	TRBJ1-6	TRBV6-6	ASSYSSRGPNSPLH
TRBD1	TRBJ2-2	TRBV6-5	ASSYLTGVRAGELF